Listed below are T cell receptor beta chains from one sample, sequenced in a study of long-term antiretroviral therapy in people with HIV. This table comes from immunoSEQ multiplex PCR, and its TCRdb copy is limited to in-frame clones, with some not included. The table shows roughly 25,000 clones, with over 85% occurring only once. The input for sequencing was unsorted PBMCs, taken 7.6 years after starting antiretroviral therapy. Receptors were obtained from a woman aged 40 to 49 with HIV. Each CDR3 is given with its conserved first and last residue. The D gene is left open where the match is weak. The size entry is marked missing in some rows and otherwise reads once, few, many or a size class.

J,size,D,V,CDR3,DNA
TRBJ2-1,once,NA,TRBV5-6,CASSLSQAAYNEQFF,TGTGCCAGCAGCTTATCACAGGCAGCCTACAATGAGCAGTTCTTC
TRBJ2-1,NA,NA,TRBV7-3,CASSSTAPGLDDEQFF,TGTGCCAGCAGCTCGACCGCCCCTGGTCTCGACGATGAGCAGTTCTTC
TRBJ1-2,NA,NA,TRBV7-2,CASSSRDLSGYTF,TGTGCCAGCAGCTCGAGAGACCTATCTGGCTACACCTTC
TRBJ1-4,NA,TRBD1,TRBV5-4,CASSGDRGSTNEKLFF,TGTGCCAGCAGCGGGGACAGGGGGTCAACTAATGAAAAACTGTTTTTT
TRBJ2-5,NA,TRBD2,TRBV7-9,CASSLRLAEETQYF,TGTGCCAGCAGCTTGAGACTAGCGGAAGAGACCCAGTACTTC
TRBJ2-1,NA,NA,TRBV7-2,CASSGRVTPYVEQFF,TGTGCCAGCAGCGGCCGGGTCACCCCATATGTGGAGCAGTTCTTC
TRBJ1-4,NA,NA,TRBV4-2,CASSQDRFGRAEKLFF,TGTGCCAGCAGCCAAGACCGGTTTGGCAGGGCCGAAAAACTGTTTTTT
TRBJ2-1,NA,TRBD2,TRBV29-1,CSVEEFSGGNHNEQFF,TGCAGCGTTGAAGAATTTAGCGGGGGCAACCACAATGAGCAGTTCTTC
TRBJ2-3,NA,NA,TRBV2,CASHRQNTLTDTQYF,TGTGCCAGCCACCGACAGAATACACTCACAGATACGCAGTATTTT
TRBJ1-4,NA,TRBD1,TRBV27,CASSYRQGAEKLFF,TGTGCCAGCAGTTATCGACAGGGTGCTGAAAAACTGTTTTTT
TRBJ1-2,NA,NA,TRBV6-5,CASSYKGQGHGYTF,TGTGCCAGCAGTTATAAAGGGCAGGGCCATGGCTACACCTTC
TRBJ2-4,NA,NA,TRBV4-3,CASSQEWGRENIQYF,TGCGCCAGCAGCCAAGAATGGGGGCGAGAAAACATTCAGTACTTC
TRBJ2-5,NA,NA,TRBV18,CASSPGQTQETQYF,TGTGCCAGCTCACCCGGACAGACACAAGAGACCCAGTACTTC
TRBJ2-5,NA,TRBD1,TRBV6-6,CASSTGTVRETQYF,TGTGCCAGCAGTACGGGGACAGTCCGGGAGACCCAGTACTTC
TRBJ2-7,NA,NA,TRBV2,CASRYAGHEQYF,TGTGCCAGCAGATACGCAGGGCACGAGCAGTACTTC
TRBJ2-2,NA,NA,TRBV6-1,CASGGRQSNTGELFF,TGTGCCAGCGGGGGCCGACAGTCGAACACCGGGGAGCTGTTTTTT
TRBJ2-7,NA,NA,TRBV5-6,CASSLTKLGSGQYF,TGTGCCAGCAGCTTGACTAAACTGGGGTCTGGGCAGTACTTC
TRBJ1-2,NA,NA,TRBV21-1,CASTSGGGSWEEYGYTF,TGTGCCAGCACCTCCGGGGGGGGAAGCTGGGAGGAATATGGCTACACCTTC
TRBJ1-1,NA,NA,TRBV2,CASSGRGNTEAFF,TGTGCCAGCAGTGGGAGGGGGAACACTGAAGCTTTCTTT
TRBJ1-2,NA,NA,TRBV6-6,CASIGTGLYGYTF,TGTGCCAGCATTGGTACAGGACTTTATGGCTACACCTTC
TRBJ1-2,NA,NA,TRBV19,CASSIRSGSRDYGYTF,TGTGCCAGTAGTATAAGGTCAGGGAGTCGAGACTATGGCTACACCTTC
TRBJ2-5,NA,TRBD2,TRBV15,CATSREIGTIEETQYF,TGTGCCACCAGCAGAGAGATCGGGACTATCGAAGAGACCCAGTACTTC
TRBJ2-1,NA,NA,TRBV6-6,CASLGTSPGKEQFF,TGTGCCAGCCTCGGGACTTCCCCAGGAAAGGAGCAGTTCTTC
TRBJ2-6,once,NA,TRBV5-4,CASSHARATSGANVLTF,TGTGCCAGCAGCCATGCTAGGGCTACCTCTGGGGCCAACGTCCTGACTTTC
TRBJ2-4,NA,NA,TRBV19,CASRSRTVENIQYF,TGTGCCAGTAGGTCCCGGACAGTGGAAAACATTCAGTACTTC
TRBJ1-2,NA,NA,TRBV19,CASSMGITYGYTF,TGTGCCAGTAGTATGGGCATAACCTATGGCTACACCTTC
TRBJ1-5,NA,NA,TRBV19,CASSIEGGVPYQPQHF,TGTGCCAGTAGTATAGAAGGGGGGGTCCCTTATCAGCCCCAGCATTTT
TRBJ1-5,few,TRBD1,TRBV6-6,CASTRDRQSSNQPQHF,TGTGCCAGCACCAGGGACAGGCAATCGAGCAATCAGCCCCAGCATTTT
TRBJ2-7,NA,NA,TRBV4-1,CASSQDSGWTYEQYF,TGCGCCAGCAGCCAAGATTCAGGATGGACCTACGAGCAGTACTTC
TRBJ1-1,NA,NA,TRBV28,CASRGNTEAFF,TGTGCCAGCCGGGGCAACACTGAAGCTTTCTTT
TRBJ2-7,NA,TRBD1,TRBV4-3,CASSQDLGTGDYEQYF,TGCGCCAGCAGCCAAGATCTCGGGACAGGGGATTACGAGCAGTACTTC
TRBJ2-7,NA,TRBD1,TRBV4-3,CASSQGTGRTLSYEQYF,TGCGCCAGCAGCCAAGGGACAGGGCGAACGCTCTCCTACGAGCAGTACTTC
TRBJ1-4,NA,TRBD1,TRBV5-1,CASSLARDRSNEKLFF,TGCGCCAGCAGCTTGGCCCGGGACAGGTCAAATGAAAAACTGTTTTTT
TRBJ1-2,NA,NA,TRBV20-1,CSAPGNDGYTF,TGCAGTGCCCCAGGGAATGATGGCTACACCTTC
TRBJ1-1,NA,TRBD1,TRBV7-2,CASSLRTGGSNTEAFF,TGTGCCAGCAGCCTAAGGACAGGGGGAAGTAACACTGAAGCTTTCTTT
TRBJ1-5,NA,NA,TRBV2,CASREGGGSNQPQHF,TGTGCCAGCAGGGAAGGGGGGGGAAGCAATCAGCCCCAGCATTTT
TRBJ1-5,NA,NA,TRBV7-2,CASSHRSGSDSNQPQHF,TGTGCCAGCAGCCATCGGTCCGGGTCGGATAGCAATCAGCCCCAGCATTTT
TRBJ1-1,NA,TRBD1,TRBV25-1,CASSWTGKNTEAFF,TGTGCCAGCAGTTGGACAGGCAAGAACACTGAAGCTTTCTTT
TRBJ2-1,NA,TRBD1,TRBV19,CASSIARGHEQFF,TGTGCCAGTAGTATAGCCAGGGGGCATGAGCAGTTCTTC
TRBJ2-3,NA,TRBD2,TRBV7-2,CASSPLGTRGSTDTQYF,TGTGCCAGCAGCCCCCTCGGTACGCGGGGGAGCACAGATACGCAGTATTTT
TRBJ1-1,NA,TRBD1,TRBV30,CAWSGQGMNTEAFF,TGTGCCTGGAGTGGACAGGGGATGAACACTGAAGCTTTCTTT
TRBJ2-5,NA,TRBD2,TRBV25-1,CASRLAGGTQYF,TGTGCCAGCAGACTAGCGGGGGGGACCCAGTACTTC
TRBJ1-1,NA,NA,TRBV7-2,CASSPQGNTEAFF,TGTGCCAGCAGCCCACAGGGGAACACTGAAGCTTTCTTT
TRBJ1-2,NA,NA,TRBV4-2,CASSQVGGGSYGYTF,TGTGCCAGCAGCCAAGTCGGAGGGGGTTCCTATGGCTACACCTTC
TRBJ2-3,medium-sized,TRBD2,TRBV7-2,CASSFDSGGTDTQYF,TGTGCCAGCAGCTTCGATAGCGGGGGCACAGATACGCAGTATTTT
TRBJ1-2,NA,NA,TRBV30,CAWRVTPSNYGYTF,TGTGCCTGGAGAGTGACACCCTCCAACTATGGCTACACCTTC
TRBJ1-1,NA,NA,TRBV7-2,CASSFQGSGTEAFF,TGTGCCAGCAGCTTCCAAGGGTCTGGCACTGAAGCTTTCTTT
TRBJ1-1,NA,NA,TRBV19,CASSAGRNAEAFF,TGTGCCAGTAGTGCCGGCCGTAACGCTGAAGCTTTCTTT